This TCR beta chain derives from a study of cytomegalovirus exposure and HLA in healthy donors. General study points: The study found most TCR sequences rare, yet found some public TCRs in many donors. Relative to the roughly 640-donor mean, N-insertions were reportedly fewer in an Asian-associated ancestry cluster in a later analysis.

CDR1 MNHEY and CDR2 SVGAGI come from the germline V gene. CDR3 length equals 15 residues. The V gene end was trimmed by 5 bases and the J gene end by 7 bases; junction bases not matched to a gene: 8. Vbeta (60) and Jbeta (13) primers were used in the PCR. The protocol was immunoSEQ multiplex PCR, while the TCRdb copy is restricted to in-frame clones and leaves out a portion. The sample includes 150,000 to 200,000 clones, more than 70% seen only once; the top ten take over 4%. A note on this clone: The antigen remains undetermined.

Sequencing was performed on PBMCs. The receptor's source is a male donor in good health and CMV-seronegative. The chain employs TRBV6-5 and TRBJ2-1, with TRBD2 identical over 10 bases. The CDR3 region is CASSAPGLASNEQFF. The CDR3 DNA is TGTGCCAGCAGTGCTCCGGGACTAGCGTCTAATGAGCAGTTCTTC.